The 21 T cell receptor beta chains below were found in one sample sequenced in a study of cytomegalovirus exposure and HLA in healthy donors. Primers: 60 Vbeta forward and 13 Jbeta reverse. The assay was immunoSEQ multiplex PCR, and TCRdb's table has in-frame clones only and misses some. The table lists about 180,000 clones, over 75% of them singletons, with about 0.5% in the top ten. The sequencing sample was made of PBMCs. These receptors were obtained from a woman in her fifties or sixties in good health and CMV-seronegative.

V gene TRBV19 combines with J gene TRBJ2-4, with TRBD2 as a possible D gene (5 bases). There are 15 residues in the CDR3. Germline CDR1 reads LNHDA; CDR2 reads SQIVND (reference sequence). The V and J ends lost 5 bases and 6 bases respectively, with 17 bases between them. CDR3 amino acids: CASSPLGGFGNIQYF. Written as DNA, the CDR3 is TGTGCCAGTAGTCCATTGGGCGGGTTCGGAAACATTCAGTACTTC.

The chain has TRBV5-6 and TRBJ2-1, with 8 bases identical to TRBD2. From germline, CDR1 is SGHDT and CDR2 YYEEEE. CDR3 length: 13 amino acids. J lost 12 bases, V lost 3 bases, and 8 bases had no gene match. CDR3 residues: CASSSRGGARQFF. The CDR3 DNA follows: TGTGCCAGCAGCTCCCGGGGGGGGGCGAGGCAGTTCTTC.

This chain links TRBV2 with TRBJ2-3; D unclear. CDR1 and CDR2 from the germline V gene are SNHLY and FYNNEI. Trimming removed 5 bases from V and 2 bases from J, with 14 bases in between. The CDR3 covers 15 residues. The DNA of the CDR3 is TGTGCCAGCAGTCGGGTTGGTGCCACCACAGATACGCAGTATTTT. Residues: CASSRVGATTDTQYF.

This rearrangement joins TRBV7-9 to TRBJ1-2; D possibly corresponds to TRBD1 (5 bases). V lost 2 bases, J lost 9 bases, and 10 bases lay in between. The CDR3 loop spans 12 amino acids. Germline V gives CDR1 SEHNR, CDR2 FQNEAQ (reference sequence). The CDR3 region is CASSLSQGSYTF. CDR3 nucleotides: TGTGCCAGCAGCTTATCCCAGGGTAGCTACACCTTC.

The chain links TRBV5-1 to TRBJ1-5, with D possibly being TRBD1 (6 bases). This CDR3 spans 15 amino acids. Germline CDR1 is SGHRS and CDR2 is YFSETQ. Trimming left V 4 bases short and J 1 base short, with 12 bases between. This CDR3 is CASSKTGTSNQPQHF. CDR3 coding DNA: TGCGCCAGCAGCAAAACAGGGACCAGCAATCAGCCCCAGCATTTT.

This chain uses TRBV28 with TRBJ2-3; no clear D. Per the germline V gene, CDR1 is MDHEN and CDR2 is SYDVKM. The CDR3 is 14 residues long. Trimming cost V 7 bases and J 4 bases, with 15 bases left between them. The CDR3 sequence: CASNHPTSADTQYF. In DNA form, the CDR3 reads TGTGCCAGCAACCATCCAACGTCGGCAGATACGCAGTATTTT.

The chain employs TRBV6-5 and TRBJ2-1, with 8 bases identical to TRBD1. CDR3 length: 15 amino acids. Germline V gene lookup returns CDR1 MNHEY and CDR2 SVGAGI. Trimming removed 7 bases from V and 1 base from J; junction bases left unmatched: 6. Here the CDR3 reads CASTSGTGSYNEQFF. CDR3 nucleotides: TGTGCCAGCACCTCCGGGACAGGATCCTACAATGAGCAGTTCTTC.

The J gene is TRBJ2-1, the V gene TRBV11-2; 11 bases line up with TRBD2. This CDR3 has 15 amino acids. Losses at the gene ends were 5 bases for V and 4 bases for J; bases not matched to a gene: 4. Germline V gene data show CDR1 as SGHAT and CDR2 as FQNNGV. The CDR3 loop is CASSQIAGGYNEQFF. CDR3 coding DNA: TGTGCCAGCAGCCAGATAGCGGGGGGGTACAATGAGCAGTTCTTC.

V is TRBV7-8 and J is TRBJ2-1, with 7 bases identical to TRBD2. CDR1 is SGHVS, CDR2 FQNEAQ, per germline. V lost 4 bases, J lost 10 bases, and 19 bases stayed unmatched. CDR3 length: 17 amino acids. CDR3 sequence (DNA): TGTGCCAGCAGCTCCCCGCATGGGGCGGGAGTAGGCAGAGAGCAGTTCTTC. Its protein is CASSSPHGAGVGREQFF.

The chain uses TRBV18 and TRBJ2-1, with D perhaps TRBD2 (6 bases). Deletions cut 8 bases from V and 2 bases from J, with 10 bases between. Germline values: CDR1 KGHSH, CDR2 LQKENI. The CDR3 sequence is 13 residues long. The CDR3 bases are TGTGCCAGCACGGGACTGACCTACAATGAGCAGTTCTTC. This gives the protein CASTGLTYNEQFF.

This clone was counted a single time. The genes are TRBV11-2 and TRBJ2-7, with D unclear. V was clipped by 1 base and J by 2 bases, with 9 bases between them. CDR3 length equals 14 residues. Germline values: CDR1 SGHAT, CDR2 FQNNGV. The CDR3 loop is CASSLVGWAYEQYF. CDR3 nucleotides: TGTGCCAGCAGCTTAGTCGGGTGGGCCTACGAGCAGTACTTC. Full variable domain (outside the CDR3, taken from reference TRBV11-2 and TRBJ2-7): EAGVAQSPRYKIIEKRQSVAFWCNPISGHATLYWYQQILGQGPKLLIQFQNNGVVDDSQLPKDRFSAERLKGVDSTLKIQPAKLEDSAVYLCASSLVGWAYEQYFGPGTRLTVT.

As DNA, the CDR3 is TGTGCCAGCAGCCAAGAACACAGGGGGAGGGCTTTCTTT. Its protein is CASSQEHRGRAFF. The chain links TRBV4-2 to TRBJ1-1, with 8 bases aligning to TRBD1. The CDR3 spans 13 residues. Germline-derived CDR1 and CDR2 are LGHNA and YNFKEQ. Germline trimming cut 0 bases from V and 11 bases from J; bases unmatched to any gene: 5.

The chain employs TRBV7-3 and TRBJ1-5; 11 bases align to TRBD1. Germline CDR1 reads SGHTA; CDR2 reads FQGTGA. There are 17 residues in the CDR3. V was clipped by 2 bases and J by 6 bases; unmatched bases: 9. The CDR3 loop reads CASSLGVSGTGGQPQHF. The CDR3 DNA is TGTGCCAGCAGCTTAGGTGTCTCCGGGACAGGGGGTCAGCCCCAGCATTTT.

This sequence joins TRBV7-9 and TRBJ1-4; 7 nucleotides align to TRBD1. In germline, CDR1 is SEHNR, CDR2 FQNEAQ (reference sequence). V lost 4 bases and J lost 4; bases outside the gene matches: 3. The length of the CDR3 is 14 residues. The CDR3 bases are TGTGCCAGCAGCTGGACAGGTTATAATGAAAAACTGTTTTTT. Translated: CASSWTGYNEKLFF. The entire variable domain, with the rest obtained from reference TRBV7-9 and TRBJ1-4, is as follows: DTGVSQNPRHKITKRGQNVTFRCDPISEHNRLYWYRQTLGQGPEFLTYFQNEAQLEKSRLLSDRFSAERPKGSFSTLEIQRTEQGDSAMYLCASSWTGYNEKLFFGSGTQLSVL.

The chain links TRBV29-1 to TRBJ2-7, with D maybe TRBD1 (5 bases). This CDR3 has 12 residues. Trimming removed 4 bases at V and 6 bases at J, with 13 bases between. CDR1 is SQVTM and CDR2 is ANQGSEA in the germline V gene. The CDR3 sequence: CSVVTASLEQYF. The CDR3 DNA reads TGCAGCGTTGTGACAGCGAGTCTCGAGCAGTACTTC.

The CDR3 region has the DNA TGTGCCAGCAGCTTATCCGTAAAAGAGACCCAGTACTTC. Its protein product is CASSLSVKETQYF. This chain joins TRBV7-3 and TRBJ2-5, with D hard to call. CDR1 and CDR2 (germline): SGHTA, FQGTGA. The V gene lost 2 bases and the J gene lost 3 bases, with 7 bases spanning the gap. The CDR3 totals 13 residues.

The chain recombines TRBV19 with TRBJ1-5; 7 bases are shared with TRBD1. The germline V gene encodes CDR1 LNHDA and CDR2 SQIVND (reference sequence). The junction had 10 bases not matched to a gene; V was cut back by 8 bases and J by 6 bases. The length of the CDR3 is 14 residues. CDR3 nucleotide sequence: TGTGCCAGTCCCGCCCGACAGGGAGGTCAGCCCCAGCATTTT. It codes for CASPARQGGQPQHF.

The chain employs TRBV27 and TRBJ2-1; TRBD2 agrees at 8 bases. This CDR3 has 17 amino acids. Germline values: CDR1 MNHEY, CDR2 SMNVEV (reference sequence). J was trimmed by 9 bases and V by 0 bases; bases with no gene match: 13. Here the CDR3 reads CASSLSVTSVSWAEQFF. CDR3 sequence (DNA): TGTGCCAGCAGTTTATCGGTGACTAGCGTTTCCTGGGCTGAGCAGTTCTTC.

This rearrangement joins TRBV6-1 to TRBJ2-5, with D possibly matching TRBD1 (5 bases). Per germline, CDR1 MNHNS and CDR2 SASEGT. V dropped 1 base and J dropped 4 bases, with 7 bases sitting between them. CDR3 size: 13 residues. The CDR3 spells CASSEGRAETQYF. CDR3 sequence (DNA): TGTGCCAGCAGTGAAGGCAGGGCAGAGACCCAGTACTTC.

This sequence joins TRBV2 and TRBJ2-7; 8 positions match TRBD2. V trimming: 2 bases; J trimming: 3 bases; junction bases outside the gene matches: 6. This CDR3 has 15 residues. CDR1 is SNHLY, CDR2 FYNNEI, per germline. The CDR3 here is CASSEPDSGIYEQYF. The CDR3 DNA reads TGTGCCAGCAGTGAACCTGATAGCGGGATCTACGAGCAGTACTTC.

The V gene is TRBV2, the J gene TRBJ1-4; a weak D match, TRBD1 (5 bases). Germline V lookup: CDR1 SNHLY, CDR2 FYNNEI. Trimming stripped 7 bases from V and 6 bases from J, with 15 bases between. The CDR3 totals 14 residues. This chain's CDR3 is CASNMGGSDEKLFF. CDR3 nucleotides: TGTGCCAGCAACATGGGGGGTTCCGATGAAAAACTGTTTTTT.